This T cell receptor beta chain emerged from a study of blood T cell repertoires in COVID-19. Study in general: Collection of acute and convalescent COVID-19 samples took place in the United States, Italy and Spain. T cells, B-cell-depleted T cells, or PBMCs provided the cDNA or gDNA that served as material.

Authors' analysis steps: Estimated nucleated cell counts came from reference gene primer amplification. Profiled with immunoSEQ multiplex PCR; TCRdb holds only in-frame clones, not every one. V, J and clone size are those of that table, while D and trimming were read from the DNA. The sample holds about 200,000 clones, approximately 88% seen once. The junction had 10 bases not matched to a gene; V was cut back by 0 bases and J by 11 bases. The CDR3 is 16 residues long. Germline V gene lookup returns CDR1 LGHDT and CDR2 YNNKEL (reference sequence). Sequenced material: peripheral blood. The rearrangement links TRBV3-1 (or the pseudogene TRBV3-2) to TRBJ2-3, with 11 bases identical to TRBD2. The TCR sequence derives from a man in his forties with acute or convalescent COVID-19. The CDR3 reads CASSQDHSSGGKQQYF. DNA for the CDR3: TGTGCCAGCAGCCAAGACCATTCTAGCGGGGGGAAACAGCAGTATTTT.